The following is a T cell receptor (beta chain) sequence with its context. The target antigen is unknown. TCRdb redid the calling of the reads with MiXCR, one entry per CDR3 protein. The sample yields about 500,000 distinct CDR3 sequences, about 33% seen once. This specimen belongs to a study of T cell repertoires in cytomegalovirus infection. Study-wide context: CMV epitopes used comprised recently identified HLA-C-restricted ones and well-studied HLA-B-restricted ones. Public TCR beta signatures were indicative of both CMV infection and a matching HLA type.

Per germline, CDR1 LGHNA and CDR2 YSLEER. V lost 3 bases and J 6 bases, leaving 12 bases between the germline ends. CDR3 size: 14 residues. The rearrangement uses TRBV4-3 and TRBJ2-1; D call uncertain. This clonotype originated in a human donor in good health (CMV status not recorded). Some clones in this sample may be carry-over from other donors' samples. The sequencing used cultured PBMCs, collected from culture after CMV antigen stimulation. The CDR3 loop is CASSHRSTSNEQFF. In DNA, the CDR3 is TGCGCCAGCAGCCATCGGTCTACCAGCAATGAGCAGTTCTTC.